This TCR beta chain was obtained from a study of early T cells in non-severe SARS-CoV-2 infection. Across the study: With bulk RNA from unsorted whole blood as input, sequencing yielded unpaired chains. Study results and caveats: Clonotype matching in VDJdb favored anti-spike CD8 responses and did not capture private and CD4 specificities.

Points on this clonotype: The antigen remains undetermined.

Each cDNA molecule carried a unique molecular identifier. TCRdb reprocessed the 5' RACE reads via MiXCR and lists one record per CDR3 protein. The sample lists roughly 50,000 distinct CDR3 sequences, over 5% occurring once. Per germline, CDR1 SGHTA and CDR2 FQGNSA. CDR3 length: 14 amino acids. V lost 3 bases and J lost 1, with 6 bases in between. The specimen comprised whole blood, sampled at baseline. The receptor's source is an adult who was a healthcare worker with PCR-confirmed SARS-CoV-2 infection or an uninfected control (not recorded which). The chain joins TRBV7-2 to TRBJ2-2; no clear D. This chain's CDR3 is CASSFSGNTGELFF. The CDR3 DNA follows: TGTGCCAGCAGCTTCTCAGGGAACACCGGGGAGCTGTTTTTT.